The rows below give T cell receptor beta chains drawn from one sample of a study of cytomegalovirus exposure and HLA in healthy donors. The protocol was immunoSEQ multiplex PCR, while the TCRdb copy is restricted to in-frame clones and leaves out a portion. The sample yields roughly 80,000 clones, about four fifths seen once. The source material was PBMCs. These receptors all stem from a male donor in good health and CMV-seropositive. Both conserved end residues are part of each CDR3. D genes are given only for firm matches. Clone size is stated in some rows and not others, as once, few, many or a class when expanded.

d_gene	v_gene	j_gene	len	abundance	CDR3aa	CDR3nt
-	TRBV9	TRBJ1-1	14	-	CASSVRGMNTEAFF	TGTGCCAGCAGCGTACGGGGAATGAACACTGAAGCTTTCTTT
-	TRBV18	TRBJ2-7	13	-	CASSPREAYEQYF	TGTGCCAGCTCACCCAGGGAGGCCTACGAGCAGTACTTC
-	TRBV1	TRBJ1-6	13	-	CTSTCEGDSPLHF	TGCACCAGCACCTGCGAGGGGGACTCACCCCTCCACTTT
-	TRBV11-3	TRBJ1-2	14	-	CASSFGSDGYGYTF	TGTGCCAGCAGCTTTGGGAGTGACGGCTATGGCTACACCTTC
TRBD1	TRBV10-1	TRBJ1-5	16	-	CATSFWDRSSNQPQHF	TGCGCCACGAGTTTCTGGGACAGGTCTAGCAATCAGCCCCAGCATTTT
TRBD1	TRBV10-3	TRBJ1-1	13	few	CAISSGTDTEAFF	TGTGCCATCAGTTCCGGGACAGACACTGAAGCTTTCTTT
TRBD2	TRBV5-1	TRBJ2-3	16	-	CASSLGASGSSDTQYF	TGCGCCAGCAGCTTGGGGGCTAGCGGGAGTTCAGATACGCAGTATTTT
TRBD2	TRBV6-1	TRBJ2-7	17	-	CASSGPGTSGLSYEQYF	TGTGCCAGCAGTGGTCCCGGGACTAGCGGTCTATCCTACGAGCAGTACTTC
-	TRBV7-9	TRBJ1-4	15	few	CASSLVGGVNEKLFF	TGTGCCAGCAGCTTAGTAGGAGGGGTTAATGAAAAACTGTTTTTT
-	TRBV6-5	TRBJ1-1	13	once	CASTSGGGTEAFF	TGTGCCAGCACCTCCGGGGGGGGCACTGAAGCTTTCTTT
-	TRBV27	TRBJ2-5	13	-	CASSVLLGGTQYF	TGTGCCAGCAGCGTCTTACTAGGGGGGACCCAGTACTTC
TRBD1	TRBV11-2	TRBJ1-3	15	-	CASSVTGGSGNTIYF	TGTGCCAGCAGCGTTACAGGGGGCTCTGGAAACACCATATATTTT
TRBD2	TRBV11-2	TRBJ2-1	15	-	CASKLHSGSYNEQFF	TGTGCCAGCAAACTTCACAGCGGGAGTTACAATGAGCAGTTCTTC
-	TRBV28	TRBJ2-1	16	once	CASSPLPGMTYNEQFF	TGTGCCAGCAGTCCCCTCCCAGGGATGACCTACAATGAGCAGTTCTTC
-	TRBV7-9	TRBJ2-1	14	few	CASSFEGLDDSQFF	TGTGCCAGCAGCTTTGAGGGACTGGACGATTCGCAGTTCTTC
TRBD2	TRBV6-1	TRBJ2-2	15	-	CASRGTSGNTGELFF	TGTGCCAGCCGCGGGACTAGCGGTAACACCGGGGAGCTGTTTTTT
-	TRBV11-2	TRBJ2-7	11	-	CASRSGIEQYF	TGTGCCAGCAGGTCAGGGATCGAGCAGTACTTC
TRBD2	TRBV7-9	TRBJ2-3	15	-	CASSLHSGVQDTQYF	TGTGCCAGCAGCTTACATAGCGGGGTTCAAGATACGCAGTATTTT
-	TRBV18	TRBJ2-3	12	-	CASSLVTDTQYF	TGTGCCAGCTCACTAGTTACAGACACGCAGTATTTT
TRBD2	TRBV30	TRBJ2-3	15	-	CAWSSGGGVADTQYF	TGTGCCTGGAGTAGCGGGGGTGGAGTTGCAGATACGCAGTATTTT
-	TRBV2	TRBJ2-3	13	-	CASTGGDTDTQYF	TGTGCCAGCACTGGCGGGGACACAGATACGCAGTATTTT
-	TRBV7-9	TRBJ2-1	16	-	CASSPPRTPGGNEQFF	TGTGCCAGCAGCCCCCCCCGGACACCCGGCGGGAACGAGCAGTTCTTC
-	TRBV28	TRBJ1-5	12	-	CASSPLNQPQHF	TGTGCCAGCAGTCCCCTAAATCAGCCCCAGCATTTT
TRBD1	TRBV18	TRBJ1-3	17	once	CASSPRQGEISGNTIYF	TGTGCCAGCTCACCGCGACAGGGGGAAATCTCTGGAAACACCATATATTTT
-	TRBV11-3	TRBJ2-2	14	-	CASSQGQNTGELFF	TGTGCCAGCAGCCAGGGACAGAACACCGGGGAGCTGTTTTTT
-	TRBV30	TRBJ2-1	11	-	CAWSQGNEQFF	TGTGCCTGGAGCCAGGGGAATGAGCAGTTCTTC
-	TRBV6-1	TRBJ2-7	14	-	CASSEPGALLEQYF	TGTGCCAGCAGTGAACCAGGGGCCCTCCTCGAGCAGTACTTC
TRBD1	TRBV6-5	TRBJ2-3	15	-	CASSSLGQGGDTQYF	TGTGCCAGCAGTTCCCTCGGACAGGGTGGGGATACGCAGTATTTT
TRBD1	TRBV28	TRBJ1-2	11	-	CATTGDYGYTF	TGTGCCACCACAGGGGACTATGGCTACACCTTC
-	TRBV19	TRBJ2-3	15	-	CASSAARVGLDTQYF	TGTGCCAGTAGTGCGGCCAGGGTAGGTTTAGATACGCAGTATTTT
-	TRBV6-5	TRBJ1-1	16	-	CASSSDPNAKGTEAFF	TGTGCCAGCAGTTCCGACCCAAATGCGAAGGGGACTGAAGCTTTCTTT
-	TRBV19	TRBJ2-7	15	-	CASSRGWQGSYEQYF	TGTGCCAGTAGCAGGGGTTGGCAGGGTTCCTACGAGCAGTACTTC
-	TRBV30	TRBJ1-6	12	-	CAWSVTGSPLHF	TGTGCCTGGAGTGTAACGGGTTCACCCCTCCACTTT
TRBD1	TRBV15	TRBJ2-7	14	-	CATSTGQAAYEQYF	TGTGCCACCAGCACCGGACAGGCTGCCTACGAGCAGTACTTC
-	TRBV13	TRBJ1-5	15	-	CASSLGGPGNQPQHF	TGTGCCAGCAGCTTAGGTGGGCCAGGCAATCAGCCCCAGCATTTT
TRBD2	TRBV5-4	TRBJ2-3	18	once	CASSLGRGGGASTDTQYF	TGTGCCAGCAGCTTGGGTAGGGGCGGGGGTGCTAGCACAGATACGCAGTATTTT
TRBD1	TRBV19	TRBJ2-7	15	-	CASSRGEGQGYEQYF	TGTGCCAGTAGTAGGGGGGAGGGACAGGGATACGAGCAGTACTTC
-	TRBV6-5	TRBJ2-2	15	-	CASRLTGLGTGELFF	TGTGCCAGCAGACTTACAGGGCTGGGCACCGGGGAGCTGTTTTTT
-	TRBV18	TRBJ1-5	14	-	CASSLQGSYQPQHF	TGTGCCAGCTCACTACAGGGTTCTTATCAGCCCCAGCATTTT
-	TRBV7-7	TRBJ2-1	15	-	CASSSDSKSYNEQFF	TGTGCCAGCAGCTCGGACAGTAAGTCCTACAATGAGCAGTTCTTC
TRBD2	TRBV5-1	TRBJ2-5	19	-	CASSSGGLAGGPGQETQYF	TGCGCCAGCAGCTCGGGGGGACTAGCGGGAGGGCCCGGCCAAGAGACCCAGTACTTC
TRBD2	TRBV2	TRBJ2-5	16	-	CASSEASGEEGETQYF	TGTGCCAGCAGTGAAGCTAGCGGGGAGGAGGGAGAGACCCAGTACTTC
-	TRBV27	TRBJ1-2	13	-	CASSFTQGGGYTF	TGTGCCAGCAGTTTCACCCAGGGAGGAGGCTACACCTTC
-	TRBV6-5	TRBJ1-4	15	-	CASSGRGSANEKLFF	TGTGCCAGCAGTGGTCGCGGGTCGGCTAATGAAAAACTGTTTTTT
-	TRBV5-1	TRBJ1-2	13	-	CASSLDRVYGYTF	TGCGCCAGCAGCTTGGACAGGGTCTATGGCTACACCTTC
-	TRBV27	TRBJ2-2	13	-	CASKMGRTGELFF	TGTGCCAGCAAGATGGGGAGGACCGGGGAGCTGTTTTTT
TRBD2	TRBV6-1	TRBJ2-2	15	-	CASNSGRAGTGELFF	TGTGCCAGCAATAGCGGGAGGGCCGGCACCGGGGAGCTGTTTTTT
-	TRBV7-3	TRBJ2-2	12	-	CASSFSTGELFF	TGTGCCAGCAGCTTTAGCACCGGGGAGCTGTTTTTT
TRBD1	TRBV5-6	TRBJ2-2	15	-	CASSLVDRAAGELFF	TGTGCCAGCAGCTTAGTGGACAGGGCGGCCGGGGAGCTGTTTTTT
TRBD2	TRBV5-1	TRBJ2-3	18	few	CASSRGVGSGGRTDTQYF	TGCGCCAGCAGCCGCGGCGTGGGGTCGGGAGGGAGGACAGATACGCAGTATTTT
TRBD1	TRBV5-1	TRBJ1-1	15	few	CASSPRTGLNTEAFF	TGCGCCAGCAGCCCAAGGACAGGGCTGAACACTGAAGCTTTCTTT
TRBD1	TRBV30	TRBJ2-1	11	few	CAWSTGPEQFF	TGTGCCTGGTCGACAGGGCCCGAGCAGTTCTTC
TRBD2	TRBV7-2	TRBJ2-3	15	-	CASSLVAGASDTQYF	TGTGCCAGCAGCTTAGTAGCGGGAGCGTCTGATACGCAGTATTTT
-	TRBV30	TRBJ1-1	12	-	CAWILRNTEAFF	TGTGCCTGGATTCTGAGGAACACTGAAGCTTTCTTT
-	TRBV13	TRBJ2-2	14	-	CASSLRGGTGELFF	TGTGCCAGCAGCTTAAGGGGAGGCACCGGGGAGCTGTTTTTT